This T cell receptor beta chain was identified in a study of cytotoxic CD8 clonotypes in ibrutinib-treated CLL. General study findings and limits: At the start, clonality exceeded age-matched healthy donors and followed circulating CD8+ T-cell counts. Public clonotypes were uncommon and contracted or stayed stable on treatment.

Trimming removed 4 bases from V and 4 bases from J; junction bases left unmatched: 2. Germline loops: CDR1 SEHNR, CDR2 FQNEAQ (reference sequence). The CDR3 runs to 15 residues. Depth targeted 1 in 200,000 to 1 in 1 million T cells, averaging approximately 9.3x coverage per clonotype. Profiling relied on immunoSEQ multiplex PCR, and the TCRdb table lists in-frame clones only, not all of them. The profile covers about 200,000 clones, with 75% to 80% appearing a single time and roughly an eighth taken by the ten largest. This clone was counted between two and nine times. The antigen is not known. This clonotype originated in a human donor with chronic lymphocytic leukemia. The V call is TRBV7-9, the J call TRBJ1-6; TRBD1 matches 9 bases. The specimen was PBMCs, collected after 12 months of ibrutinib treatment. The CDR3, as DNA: TGTGCCAGCAGCTCGGGACAGGGTTATAATTCACCCCTCCACTTT. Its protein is CASSSGQGYNSPLHF.